These 22 T cell receptor beta chains share one sample of origin, sequenced in a study of CD8 T cells in Susac syndrome. The authors reverse transcribed roughly 0.5 to 1 ug RNA with random hexamers. TCRdb re-called the immunoSEQ multiplex PCR reads through MiXCR, storing one row per CDR3 protein. The sample has 100,000 to 150,000 distinct CDR3 sequences, approximately 96% seen once; the top ten hold about 0.2%. Sequences were obtained from CD8+ T cells from PBMCs. These receptors came from a human donor with Susac syndrome.

The rearrangement joins TRBV27 to TRBJ2-1, with TRBD2 matching over 8 bases. V gave up 7 bases and J gave up 6 bases; unmatched junction bases: 11. The CDR3 runs to 15 residues. Germline CDR1 MNHEY, CDR2 SMNVEV (reference sequence). In nucleotides, the CDR3 is TGTGCCAGCACCGGGTTCCGGGAGGGCGGCAATGAGCAGTTCTTC. Residues: CASTGFREGGNEQFF.

The J gene is TRBJ1-3, the V gene TRBV30, with unresolved D. The CDR3 has 12 residues. Germline V gene lookup returns CDR1 GTSNPN and CDR2 SVGIG (reference sequence). V was pared by 0 bases and J by 4 bases, with 4 bases between. In nucleotides, the CDR3 is TGTGCCTGGAGTGTACTGGGAAACACCATATATTTT. This codes for CAWSVLGNTIYF.

This rearrangement joins TRBV2 to TRBJ2-5; D might be TRBD1 (5 bases). The germline gives CDR1 SNHLY, CDR2 FYNNEI. CDR3 size: 13 residues. V lost 4 bases, J lost 2 bases, and 8 bases lay in between. Here the CDR3 reads CASSGQGQETQYF. The CDR3 DNA follows: TGTGCCAGCAGTGGGCAGGGTCAAGAGACCCAGTACTTC.

The rearrangement links TRBV4-2 to TRBJ2-5; D is unresolved. CDR1 and CDR2 (germline): LGHNA, YNFKEQ. V lost 0 bases to trimming and J lost 7 bases, with 12 bases between them. The CDR3 is made up of 14 amino acids. The CDR3 bases are TGTGCCAGCAGCCAAGAGACGAGCGATGGGACCCAGTACTTC. Translation: CASSQETSDGTQYF.

This chain connects TRBV4-1 to TRBJ2-6; D remains unclear. Between the trimmed V and J ends, which lost 1 base and 4 bases, there was a span of 8 bases. Germline V gene sequence: CDR1 MGHRA, CDR2 YSYEKL. This CDR3 is built from 15 residues. CDR3 amino acids: CASSQGDTGANVLTF. CDR3 DNA: TGCGCCAGCAGCCAAGGAGACACGGGGGCCAACGTCCTGACTTTC.

This chain uses TRBV12-3 or TRBV12-4 with TRBJ2-3, with D uncertain. Trimming shortened V by 5 bases and J by 3 bases, and 12 bases separated the two germline ends. The CDR3 has 14 amino acids. The CDR3 DNA reads TGTGCCAGCAGTCCCTTTGGTCGGACAGATACGCAGTATTTT. Encoded protein: CASSPFGRTDTQYF.

The chain couples TRBV2 to TRBJ2-3; TRBD2 agrees at 11 bases. V shed 8 bases and J 2 bases; nucleotides not matched to a gene: 12. Per germline, CDR1 SNHLY and CDR2 FYNNEI. This CDR3 region has 17 residues. DNA of the CDR3: TGTGCCAGCTCCACTAGCGGGAGAGATGAGCACACAGATACGCAGTATTTT. Translation: CASSTSGRDEHTDTQYF.

The chain combines TRBV12-3 or TRBV12-4 with TRBJ2-7; D is perhaps TRBD1 (5 bases). The CDR3 loop spans 13 amino acids. Trimming took 2 bases from V and 3 from J, leaving 8 bases between them. The CDR3 DNA reads TGTGCCAGCAGTTTAAGACAGCTCTACGAGCAGTACTTC. This gives the protein CASSLRQLYEQYF.

V gene TRBV13 combines with J gene TRBJ1-1; no reliable D call. Deletions cut 2 bases from V and 2 bases from J, with 9 bases between. The V gene's germline CDR1 is PRHDT and CDR2 FYEKMQ (reference sequence). The CDR3 consists of 14 residues. CDR3 coding DNA: TGTGCCAGCAGCTTATTTCACGGAAACACTGAAGCTTTCTTT. Protein product: CASSLFHGNTEAFF.

The V call is TRBV29-1, the J call TRBJ1-1; TRBD1 is a possible D gene (5 bases). Per the germline V gene, CDR1 is SQVTM and CDR2 is ANQGSEA. The CDR3 runs 11 residues. V lost 7 bases and J lost 1, with 7 bases in between. CDR3 loop: CSGQSNTEAFF. Here the CDR3 DNA reads TGCAGCGGACAGTCGAACACTGAAGCTTTCTTT.

The chain carries TRBV9 and TRBJ2-6, with 7 bases matching TRBD1. V lost 3 bases and J lost 0; bases outside the gene matches: 12. There are 19 residues in the CDR3. Germline-derived CDR1 and CDR2 are SGDLS and YYNGEE. CDR3: CASSARQGHSFSGANVLTF. The CDR3 nucleotides are TGTGCCAGCAGCGCCAGACAGGGACACTCCTTCTCTGGGGCCAACGTCCTGACTTTC.

The gene calls are TRBV19 and TRBJ1-1; D uncertain. The CDR3 sequence is 12 residues long. V lost 7 bases and J 3 bases, leaving 9 bases between the germline ends. Germline values: CDR1 LNHDA, CDR2 SQIVND (reference sequence). The CDR3 DNA sequence: TGTGCCAGTACTTTCGGGGACACTGAAGCTTTCTTT. Protein: CASTFGDTEAFF.

V gene TRBV27 combines with J gene TRBJ1-2; the match to TRBD1 covers 10 bases. V shed 4 bases, J shed 8 bases, and the junction held 4 bases outside the gene matches. Germline CDR1 is MNHEY and CDR2 is SMNVEV (reference sequence). The CDR3 spans 13 residues. The CDR3 is CASSSPTGGGYTF. In nucleotides, the CDR3 is TGTGCCAGCAGTTCGCCGACAGGGGGCGGCTACACCTTC.

V gene TRBV7-9 combines with J gene TRBJ1-2; D possibly corresponds to TRBD1 (5 bases). Germline CDR1 is SEHNR and CDR2 is FQNEAQ (reference sequence). V gave up 5 bases and J gave up 8 bases, with 12 bases separating them. The length of the CDR3 is 12 residues. CDR3 amino acids: CASSPIREGYTF. The CDR3 DNA is TGTGCCAGCAGCCCGATCAGGGAAGGCTACACCTTC.

V is TRBV20-1 and J is TRBJ2-7, with D possibly being TRBD1 (9 bases). V lost 6 bases and J 3 bases, leaving 24 bases between the germline ends. CDR1 DFQATT and CDR2 SNEGSKA come from the germline V gene (reference sequence). This CDR3 comprises 16 residues. CDR3 nucleotide sequence: TGCAGTGCCGAAACTATGGGACAGGGACTAGACTACGAGCAGTACTTC. The encoded protein is CSAETMGQGLDYEQYF.

The chain links TRBV7-9 to TRBJ2-7; 9 bases agree with TRBD1. The CDR3 consists of 14 residues. With V trimmed by 5 bases and J by 7 bases, 9 bases remained unmatched. Looked up from germline, CDR1 is SEHNR and CDR2 is FQNEAQ (reference sequence). The CDR3 DNA reads TGTGCCAGCAGCACGGGACAGGGCATGGGGGAGCAGTACTTC. Translating it yields CASSTGQGMGEQYF.

The chain combines TRBV20-1 with TRBJ1-6; 12 nucleotides align to TRBD1. V lost 3 bases, J lost 9 bases, and 6 bases stayed unmatched. This CDR3 has 15 amino acids. The germline V gene encodes CDR1 DFQATT and CDR2 SNEGSKA (reference sequence). The CDR3 coding sequence is TGCAGTGCTAGGGCCGGGACAGGGGGCAGTTCACCCCTCCACTTT. Its protein is CSARAGTGGSSPLHF.

The chain combines TRBV2 with TRBJ1-5; no firm D call. CDR3 length equals 15 residues. Trimming pared 8 bases from V and 5 bases from J, leaving 19 bases between. The germline gives CDR1 SNHLY, CDR2 FYNNEI. The CDR3 loop reads CASGVAWSSHQPQHF. As DNA, the CDR3 is TGTGCCAGCGGGGTGGCCTGGAGTTCCCATCAGCCCCAGCATTTT.

V gene TRBV29-1 combines with J gene TRBJ2-1, with 10 bases lining up with TRBD1. The CDR3 is made up of 14 amino acids. Germline V lookup: CDR1 SQVTM, CDR2 ANQGSEA. Trimming removed 3 bases from V and 8 bases from J; junction bases left unmatched: 7. The CDR3 bases are TGCAGCGTTGAGGGACAGGGGTTAGTGGATGAGCAGTTCTTC. It is translated as CSVEGQGLVDEQFF.

CDR3 residues: CSAFSASYEQYF. In nucleotides, the CDR3 is TGCAGCGCATTTTCAGCCTCCTACGAGCAGTACTTC. This chain links TRBV29-1 with TRBJ2-7; D is unresolved. This CDR3 comprises 12 residues. Trimming removed 7 bases at V and 0 bases at J, with 10 bases between. CDR1 is SQVTM, CDR2 ANQGSEA, per germline.

The V call is TRBV30, the J call TRBJ1-2; D ambiguous. With 1 base removed from V and 4 bases from J, the gap between germline ends came to 4 bases. This CDR3 has 11 residues. Germline CDR1 GTSNPN, CDR2 SVGIG (reference sequence). Here the CDR3 DNA reads TGTGCCTGGAGTGACACCTATGGCTACACCTTC. It specifies CAWSDTYGYTF.

This chain links TRBV27 with TRBJ2-1; D uncertain. CDR1 is MNHEY and CDR2 is SMNVEV in the germline V gene (reference sequence). The length of the CDR3 is 10 residues. The V end was cut by 11 bases, the J end by 9 bases, with 11 bases between. The CDR3 sequence is CADGSGEQFF. The CDR3, as DNA: TGTGCCGACGGGTCGGGTGAGCAGTTCTTC.